What follows describes a single T cell receptor (beta chain). This record belongs to a study of naive and memory T cell subsets. Two oligonucleotides, mixed equimolar, formed the beta constant-region primer covering TRBC1 and TRBC2. Nested alpha and beta constant-region primers with the SP2 primer drove four PCR rounds on ligated cDNA. MiXCR was run by TCRdb on the UMI-ligation and nested PCR reads, yielding one entry per CDR3 protein. The sample lists around 29,000 distinct CDR3 sequences, under 20% occurring once. Source material: effector memory CD4+ T cells from blood. The subset is: effector memory, CD45RA- CD27-. The TCR comes from a human donor in good health.

This CDR3 is CASSQEAQTNEQFF. The CDR3, as DNA: TGCGCCAGCAGCCAAGAGGCTCAGACTAATGAGCAGTTCTTC. V gene TRBV4-1 combines with J gene TRBJ2-1; D is unclear. Per germline, CDR1 MGHRA and CDR2 YSYEKL. The CDR3 covers 14 residues. V was clipped by 0 bases and J by 7 bases, with 10 bases between them.